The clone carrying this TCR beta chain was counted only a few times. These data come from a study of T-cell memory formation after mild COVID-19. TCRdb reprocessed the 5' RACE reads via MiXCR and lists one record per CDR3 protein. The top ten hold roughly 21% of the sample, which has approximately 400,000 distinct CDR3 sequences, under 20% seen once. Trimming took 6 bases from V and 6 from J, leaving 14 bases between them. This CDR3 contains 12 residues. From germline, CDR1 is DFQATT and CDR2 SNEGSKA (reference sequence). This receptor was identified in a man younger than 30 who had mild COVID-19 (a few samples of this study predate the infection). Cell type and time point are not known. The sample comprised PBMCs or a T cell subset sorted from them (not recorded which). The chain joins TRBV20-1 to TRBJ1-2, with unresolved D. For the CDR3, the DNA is TGCAGTGCCGGGTTCATTCTTGATGGCTACACCTTC. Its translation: CSAGFILDGYTF.